Reported below is one TCR beta chain. There is no known antigen for this receptor. Base-call qualities are not available, and no considerably larger clone is one nucleotide away. This specimen includes other DNA sequences encoding the same CDR3. The record originates from a study of T cells after posttransplantation cyclophosphamide (dated by TCRdb to the mid-2010s). Broadly, across the study: The study tracked T cell repertoire reconstitution by TRB sequencing after myeloablative bone marrow transplantation using posttransplantation cyclophosphamide as GVHD prophylaxis. Public TRB sequences were queried against a database of over 3,000 sequences associated with responses to pathogens, tumor antigens, self-antigens and alloantigens. Because TRA and TRB clonality correlated tightly in roughly nine samples, later TCR analyses were limited to TRB. TRB sequencing was also done on up to about 3 additional blood samples from 2 to 5.2 years after transplant in 3 patients, and on pretransplant blood from several patients. Antigen receptor sequencing covered samples from roughly 40 PTCy-treated patients and 15 to 20 of their related bone marrow donors. Blood from all 30 or so PTCy patients with 1-year posttransplant specimens was subjected to TRB sequencing.

Overall study results and their limits: Across the approximately 47 patients, TRB clonality was highly associated with recipient CMV seropositivity and CMV reactivation, and diversity with PTCy was similar to that in the CNI/methotrexate controls. Donor-recipient similarity was low at 1-2 months but rose over the first year, and later blood repertoires were often dominated by donor CD8+ memory clones. The TRB repertoires of T cells infiltrating skin or the GI tract showed only limited overlap with the TRB repertoires found in blood.

For CDR1 and CDR2, the germline V gene lists SQVTM and ANQGSEA. V and J are trimmed by 6 bases and 7 bases, and the gene matches miss 4 bases of the junction. The CDR3 has 13 amino acids, counting the end cysteine and phenylalanine. Only the CDR3 portion is preserved as DNA: 39 bases, with reading frame beginning at the first base. To count as naive, T cells had to be viable CD3+CD4+ or CD3+CD8+ cells with a CCR7+CD45RA+CD45RO-CD95-CD27+CD28+ profile. Related bone marrow donors provided peripheral blood samples on the day of marrow donation. Peripheral blood and bone marrow mononuclear cells were isolated by Ficoll-Hypaque density centrifugation and cryopreserved. FACS on a FACSAria II was used to sort CD4+ and CD8+ T cells, including the naive and memory subsets. Genomic DNA was used for TRB sequencing, which was performed with the immunoSEQ assay at survey resolution or with the hsTCRB kit. In the original analysis: Initial read processing used immunoSEQ software, and repertoire analyses used the LymphoSeq R package. Clonality was calculated as 1 minus normalized Shannon entropy, and the Gini coefficient was also calculated for each TRB dataset. To infer phenotypes in unsorted samples, TRB sequences from sorted subsets of the recipient or donor were mapped onto unsorted samples from the same recipient. TCRdb holds this immuneACCESS table with in-frame rearrangements only. Some clones are missing; in checked studies, unresolved V genes explain under half, and the rest has no known cause. For V, J and clone size, that table is used; D and trimming come from the DNA. This sample gives 9,500 to 10,000 clones in total; roughly 98% of them show up just once. The ten largest make up 0.25% of the sample.

This receptor was obtained from a woman aged 55-70 years in good health, CMV-negative, and a related stem cell transplant donor. Input material: naive CD4+ T cells sorted from PBMCs. Here the chain combines TRBV29-1 and TRBJ1-6; 9 of the junction bases match TRBD1. Here is the DNA: TGCAGCGTACGGACAGGGGAAAATTCACCCCTCCACTTT. This codes for CSVRTGENSPLHF.